This T cell receptor beta chain was sequenced in a study of blood T cells in healthy people across ages. Sample-barcoded 5' priming and a J-beta primer mix drove a second PCR of 7 to 11 cycles. TCRdb re-called the 5' RACE reads with MiXCR, one entry per CDR3 protein. The data show about 1.4 million distinct CDR3 sequences, with approximately 59% seen just once and roughly 7% held by the top ten. Trimming removed 4 bases from V and 1 base from J; junction bases left unmatched: 6. Germline V gives CDR1 SGHTA, CDR2 FQGNSA. The CDR3 is 16 amino acids. This clonotype was obtained from a man aged 18 to 35 in good health. What was sequenced was blood. This rearrangement joins TRBV7-2 to TRBJ1-2; 10 bases fit TRBD1. CDR3 sequence: CASSYIRDRGNYGYTF. The CDR3 DNA is TGTGCCAGCAGCTATATCAGGGACAGGGGTAACTATGGCTACACCTTC.